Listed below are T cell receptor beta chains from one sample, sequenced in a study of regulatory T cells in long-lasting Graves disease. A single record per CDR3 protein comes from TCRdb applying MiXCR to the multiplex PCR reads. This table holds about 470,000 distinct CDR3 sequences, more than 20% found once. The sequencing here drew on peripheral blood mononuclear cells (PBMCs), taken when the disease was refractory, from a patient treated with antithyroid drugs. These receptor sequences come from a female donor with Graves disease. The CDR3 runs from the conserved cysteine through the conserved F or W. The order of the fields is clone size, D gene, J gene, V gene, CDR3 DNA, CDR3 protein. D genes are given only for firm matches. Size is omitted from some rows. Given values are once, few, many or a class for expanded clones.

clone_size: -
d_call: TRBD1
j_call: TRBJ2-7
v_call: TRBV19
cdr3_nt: TGTGCCAGCCAGGACAGGGGGAAGAGTAGCTTCTACGAGCAGTACTTC
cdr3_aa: CASQDRGKSSFYEQYF

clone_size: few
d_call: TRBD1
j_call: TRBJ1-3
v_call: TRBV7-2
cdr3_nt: TGTGCCAGCAGCCCCCGGACAGGGTTTGGAAACACCATATATTTT
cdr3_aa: CASSPRTGFGNTIYF

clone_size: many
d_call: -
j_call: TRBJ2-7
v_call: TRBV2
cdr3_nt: TGTGCCATTATGACCCAGGACATCTACGAGCAGTACTTC
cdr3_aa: CAIMTQDIYEQYF

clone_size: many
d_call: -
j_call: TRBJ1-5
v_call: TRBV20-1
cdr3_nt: TGCAGTGCTAGACCAGTGCAGGGGTTAGTCGATCAGCCCCAGCATTTT
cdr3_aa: CSARPVQGLVDQPQHF

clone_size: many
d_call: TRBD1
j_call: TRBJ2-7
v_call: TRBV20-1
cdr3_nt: TGCAGTGCTAGGGGGACAGGGGTATTCTACGAGCAGTACTTC
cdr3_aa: CSARGTGVFYEQYF

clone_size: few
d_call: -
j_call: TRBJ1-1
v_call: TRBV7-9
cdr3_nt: TGTGCCAGCAGCTTGTGGGTTCTGGACTTT
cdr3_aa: CASSLWVLDF

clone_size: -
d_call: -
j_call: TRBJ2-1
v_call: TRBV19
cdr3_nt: TGTGCCAGTAGTATAGCTGACAGTAGAAAGCAGTTCTTC
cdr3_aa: CASSIADSRKQFF

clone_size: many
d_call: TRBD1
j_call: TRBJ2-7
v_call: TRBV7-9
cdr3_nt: TGTGCCAGCAGTGGACAGGGGGCATCCGAGCAGTACTTC
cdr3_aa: CASSGQGASEQYF

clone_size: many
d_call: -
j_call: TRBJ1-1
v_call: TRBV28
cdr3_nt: TGTGCCAGCGGATTAACTAACACTGAAGCTTTCTTT
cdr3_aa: CASGLTNTEAFF

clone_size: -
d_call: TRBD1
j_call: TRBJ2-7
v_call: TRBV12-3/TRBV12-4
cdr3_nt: TGTGCCAGCAGAACGGACAGGGGCTCCTACGAGCAGTACTTC
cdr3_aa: CASRTDRGSYEQYF

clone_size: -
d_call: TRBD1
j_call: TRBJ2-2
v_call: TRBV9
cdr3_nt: TGTGCCAGCAGCCCGAGACAGGGCTCCGGGGAGCTGTTTTTT
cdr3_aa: CASSPRQGSGELFF

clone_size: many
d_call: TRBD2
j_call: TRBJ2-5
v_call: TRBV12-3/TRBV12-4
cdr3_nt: TGTGCCAGCAGTCCTAGCGGGAGGGCCAAGGAGACCCAGTACTTC
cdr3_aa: CASSPSGRAKETQYF

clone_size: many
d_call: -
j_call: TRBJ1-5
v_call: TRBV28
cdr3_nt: TGTGCCAGCGGGTTGGTTTGGGGGGGCGCGGAACAGCCCCAGCATTTT
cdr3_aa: CASGLVWGGAEQPQHF

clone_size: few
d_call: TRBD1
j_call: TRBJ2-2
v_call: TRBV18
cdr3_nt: TGTGCCAGCTCACCGACGGGACAGGGGGACACCGGGGAGCTGTTTTTT
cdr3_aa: CASSPTGQGDTGELFF

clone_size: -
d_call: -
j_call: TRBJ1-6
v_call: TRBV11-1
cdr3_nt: TGTGCCAGCAGCTTCTGGGGCGCCGGAGAGAATTCACCCCTCCACTTT
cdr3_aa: CASSFWGAGENSPLHF

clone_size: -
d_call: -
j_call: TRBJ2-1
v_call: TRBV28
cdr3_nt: TGTGCCAGCAGCACGACTAGAATGGGTGAGCAGTTCTTC
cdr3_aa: CASSTTRMGEQFF

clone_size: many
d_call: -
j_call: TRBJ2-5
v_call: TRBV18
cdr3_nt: TGTGCCAGCTCACCACGCCGGGACACCGAGACCCAGTACTTC
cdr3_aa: CASSPRRDTETQYF